This TCR beta chain derives from a study of T cell repertoires in cytomegalovirus infection. Study as a whole: Based on public TCR beta signatures, there were indications of CMV infection and of a matching HLA type. Study-level findings and limits: Totalled public TCR beta family frequency picked out people who carried CMV plus the relevant HLA. HLA-C-restricted, CMV-specific TCR beta clonotypes were dominant ex vivo.

This clonotype was picked up a small number of times. What it binds is not known. TCRdb re-called the reads with MiXCR, one entry per CDR3 protein. The sample consists of about half a million distinct CDR3 sequences, roughly a third of them appearing once. The receptor was derived from a human donor in good health (CMV status not recorded). Some clones in this sample may be carry-over from other donors' samples. Sequences were derived from cultured PBMCs, sampled from culture after CMV antigen stimulation.

The CDR3 is CASSYLTGYNEQFF. Written as DNA, the CDR3 is TGTGCCAGCAGTTACTTAACAGGCTACAATGAGCAGTTCTTC. The rearrangement links TRBV6-2 or TRBV6-3 to TRBJ2-1; possible D gene TRBD1, 5 bases. CDR1 MNHEY and CDR2 SVGEGT come from the germline V gene. The CDR3 sequence is 14 residues long. The V gene lost 1 base and the J gene lost 3 bases, with 7 bases spanning the gap.